This is a list of T cell receptor beta chains from one sample in a study of shared T cell receptors in the human thymus. Here immunoSEQ multiplex PCR was the method, and the copy in TCRdb shows in-frame clones only, minus some. In the table there are about 400,000 clones, over 90% of which are singletons. The sample comprised thymocytes. The receptor source for this set is a human donor. The CDR3 runs from the conserved cysteine through the conserved F or W. The D gene is left open where the match is weak. Expanded clones are given a class, and other clones once, few, many or no size at all.

v_call: TRBV7-3
clone_size: NA
d_call: NA
j_call: TRBJ2-3
cdr3_nt: TGTGCCAGCAGCCAGGGGCTCGTCACAGATACGCAGTATTTT
cdr3_aa: CASSQGLVTDTQYF

v_call: TRBV15
clone_size: NA
d_call: NA
j_call: TRBJ2-4
cdr3_nt: TGTGCCACCAGCACCTGGACTAAAAACATTCAGTACTTC
cdr3_aa: CATSTWTKNIQYF

v_call: TRBV10-3
clone_size: NA
d_call: NA
j_call: TRBJ2-1
cdr3_nt: TGTGCCATCGGCAGGATTAGAGGGCCTGAGCAGTTCTTC
cdr3_aa: CAIGRIRGPEQFF

v_call: TRBV15
clone_size: NA
d_call: NA
j_call: TRBJ2-7
cdr3_nt: TGTGCCACCAGCAGAGAACCCCCGTACTTGACGGAGTTCTCCTACGAGCAGTACTTC
cdr3_aa: CATSREPPYLTEFSYEQYF

v_call: TRBV19
clone_size: NA
d_call: NA
j_call: TRBJ2-1
cdr3_nt: TGTGCCAGTAGTATGGGTCGGAGCGGGCCAAACTCCTACAATGAGCAGTTCTTC
cdr3_aa: CASSMGRSGPNSYNEQFF

v_call: TRBV6-4
clone_size: NA
d_call: TRBD2
j_call: TRBJ2-1
cdr3_nt: TGTGCCAGCCAGTCCGTAGCGGGAGACACGGGCAATGAGCAGTTCTTC
cdr3_aa: CASQSVAGDTGNEQFF

v_call: TRBV11-2
clone_size: NA
d_call: NA
j_call: TRBJ1-1
cdr3_nt: TGTGCCAGCAGCTTAGATCGGGCAGGCCCTAACACTGAAGCTTTCTTT
cdr3_aa: CASSLDRAGPNTEAFF

v_call: TRBV19
clone_size: NA
d_call: TRBD2
j_call: TRBJ2-5
cdr3_nt: TGTGCCAGTAGCCTTTGGACTAGCGGGAGGGGGAGAGAGACCCAGTACTTC
cdr3_aa: CASSLWTSGRGRETQYF

v_call: TRBV7-9
clone_size: NA
d_call: NA
j_call: TRBJ2-7
cdr3_nt: TGTGCCAGCAGCTTAGCTACAGGTACTCCCTCCTACGAGCAGTACTTC
cdr3_aa: CASSLATGTPSYEQYF

v_call: TRBV28
clone_size: once
d_call: NA
j_call: TRBJ2-7
cdr3_nt: TGTGCCAGCAGTTTTTGGCAGGGTGGTTTGAACGAGCAGTACTTC
cdr3_aa: CASSFWQGGLNEQYF

v_call: TRBV5-1
clone_size: NA
d_call: NA
j_call: TRBJ1-5
cdr3_nt: TGCGCCAGCAGCTTGGATGGGGATCAGCCCCAGCATTTT
cdr3_aa: CASSLDGDQPQHF

v_call: TRBV5-1
clone_size: once
d_call: NA
j_call: TRBJ2-2
cdr3_nt: TGCGCCAGCAGCTTGGCAGGGAGTGATAAAGTGGGGACCGGGGAGCTGTTTTTT
cdr3_aa: CASSLAGSDKVGTGELFF

v_call: TRBV7-9
clone_size: NA
d_call: NA
j_call: TRBJ2-3
cdr3_nt: TGTGCCAGCAGCTTCAGACTAGGTACGACAGATACGCAGTATTTT
cdr3_aa: CASSFRLGTTDTQYF

v_call: TRBV28
clone_size: NA
d_call: TRBD1
j_call: TRBJ1-5
cdr3_nt: TGTGCCAGCAGTTTAAGGGACTGGGGGACAGGGACACGGAGCAATCAGCCCCAGCATTTT
cdr3_aa: CASSLRDWGTGTRSNQPQHF

v_call: TRBV15
clone_size: NA
d_call: NA
j_call: TRBJ2-3
cdr3_nt: TGTGCCACCAGCAGGCCGGTTCGCCTCAAGAGCACAGATACGCAGTATTTT
cdr3_aa: CATSRPVRLKSTDTQYF

v_call: TRBV6-6
clone_size: NA
d_call: TRBD1
j_call: TRBJ1-1
cdr3_nt: TGTGCCAGCAAATACAGGGGGCGCGTCACTGAAGCTTTCTTT
cdr3_aa: CASKYRGRVTEAFF

v_call: TRBV6-1
clone_size: NA
d_call: NA
j_call: TRBJ2-6
cdr3_nt: TGTGCCAGCCACTTCACTGGGGCCAACGTCCTGACTTTC
cdr3_aa: CASHFTGANVLTF

v_call: TRBV2
clone_size: once
d_call: NA
j_call: TRBJ1-1
cdr3_nt: TGTGCCAGCAGTCGGACCACTGAAGCTTTCTTT
cdr3_aa: CASSRTTEAFF

v_call: TRBV5-1
clone_size: NA
d_call: TRBD1
j_call: TRBJ1-2
cdr3_nt: TGCGCCAGCCGACAGGGGGGGAGCTATGGCTACACCTTC
cdr3_aa: CASRQGGSYGYTF

v_call: TRBV7-3
clone_size: NA
d_call: TRBD2
j_call: TRBJ2-1
cdr3_nt: TGTGCCAGCAGCTCACCCTTGCGCGGGGGGTCTCGAACGGGAGTAACGAATGAGCAGTTCTTC
cdr3_aa: CASSSPLRGGSRTGVTNEQFF

v_call: TRBV7-3
clone_size: NA
d_call: TRBD2
j_call: TRBJ2-3
cdr3_nt: TGTGCCAGCAGCTCAAAAGGGAGGGGAGATACGCAGTATTTT
cdr3_aa: CASSSKGRGDTQYF

v_call: TRBV2
clone_size: NA
d_call: TRBD2
j_call: TRBJ2-7
cdr3_nt: TGTGCCAGCAGAAAAGGGACTAGCGGGAGGGCCGGAGCCTACGAGCAGTACTTC
cdr3_aa: CASRKGTSGRAGAYEQYF

v_call: TRBV5-1
clone_size: NA
d_call: NA
j_call: TRBJ2-3
cdr3_nt: TGCGCCAGCAGCTTGTACAGGGAGGCAGATACGCAGTATTTT
cdr3_aa: CASSLYREADTQYF